A single TCR beta chain is shown here with its context. Its antigen is currently unknown. V lost 0 bases, J lost 1 base, and 12 bases lay in between. The CDR3 loop spans 16 amino acids. Germline V lookup: CDR1 SGHRS, CDR2 YFSETQ. 13 Jbeta primers and 60 Vbeta primers were used for the PCR. The method was immunoSEQ multiplex PCR; TCRdb's version includes in-frame clones alone and lacks a portion of them. The sample features 60,000 or so clones, with around 2.1% in its top ten. This entry comes from a study of cytomegalovirus exposure and HLA in healthy donors. Study-wide findings and caveats: One later analysis reportedly identified an Asian-associated ancestry cluster that showed fewer N-insertions than the approximately 700-donor mean.

The TCR was taken from a woman under 30 in good health and CMV-seronegative. The chain carries TRBV5-1 and TRBJ2-3; D is ambiguous. Sequenced input: PBMCs. The CDR3 DNA sequence: TGCGCCAGCAGCTTGGTTGCTCAGGTTCGCACAGATACGCAGTATTTT. It yields the protein CASSLVAQVRTDTQYF.